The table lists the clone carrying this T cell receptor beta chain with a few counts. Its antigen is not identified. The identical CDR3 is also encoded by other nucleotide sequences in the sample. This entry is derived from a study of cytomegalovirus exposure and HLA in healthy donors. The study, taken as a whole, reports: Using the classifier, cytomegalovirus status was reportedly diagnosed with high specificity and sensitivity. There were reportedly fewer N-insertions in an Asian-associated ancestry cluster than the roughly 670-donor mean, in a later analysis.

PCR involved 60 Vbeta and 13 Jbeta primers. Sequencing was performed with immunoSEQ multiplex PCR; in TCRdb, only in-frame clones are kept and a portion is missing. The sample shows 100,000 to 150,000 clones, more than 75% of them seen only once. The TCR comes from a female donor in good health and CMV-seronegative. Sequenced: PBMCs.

This chain's CDR3 is CASRGLANTGELFF. The CDR3 bases are TGTGCCAGCCGCGGCCTCGCGAACACCGGGGAGCTGTTTTTT. The J gene is TRBJ2-2, the V gene TRBV2; D call uncertain. Trimming took 8 bases from V and 0 from J, leaving 10 bases between them. The CDR3 spans 14 residues. Germline assignment: CDR1 SNHLY and CDR2 FYNNEI.